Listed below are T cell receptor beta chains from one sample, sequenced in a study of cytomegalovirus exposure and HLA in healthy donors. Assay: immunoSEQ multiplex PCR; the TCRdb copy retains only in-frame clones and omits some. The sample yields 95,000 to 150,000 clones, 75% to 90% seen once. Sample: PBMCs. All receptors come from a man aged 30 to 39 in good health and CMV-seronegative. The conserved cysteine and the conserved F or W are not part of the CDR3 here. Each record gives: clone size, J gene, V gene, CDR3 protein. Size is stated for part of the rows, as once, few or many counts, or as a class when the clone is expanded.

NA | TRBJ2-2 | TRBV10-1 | ASSDSNLTGVGAGELF
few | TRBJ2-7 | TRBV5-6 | ASSFSGGAFYEQY
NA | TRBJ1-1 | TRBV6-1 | ASNGQGLNTEAF
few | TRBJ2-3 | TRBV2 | AGGAGDGTDTQY
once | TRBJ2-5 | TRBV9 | ASSVEGAGLETQY
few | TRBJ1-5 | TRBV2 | ASSATGGGYGNQPQH
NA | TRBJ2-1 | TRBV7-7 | ASSRGGGASDQQF
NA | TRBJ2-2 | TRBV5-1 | ASSPATDTGELF
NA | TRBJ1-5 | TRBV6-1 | ASSEGWRDQPQH
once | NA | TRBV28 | ASMDTNYEQY